This entry lists 18 T cell receptor beta chains sequenced from one sample in a study of blood T cells in healthy people across ages. A second 7 to 11 cycle PCR used barcoded and J-beta primers. TCRdb re-called the 5' RACE reads through MiXCR, storing one row per CDR3 protein. The sample has fewer than 1,000,000 distinct CDR3 sequences, about 46% seen once. Specimen: blood. The source of these receptors is a man older than 75 in good health.

This rearrangement joins TRBV12-3 or TRBV12-4 to TRBJ1-3, with 8 bases identical to TRBD1. The CDR3 is made up of 16 amino acids. V lost 6 bases to trimming and J lost 0 bases; unmatched junction nucleotides: 7. The CDR3 loop reads CASRSQGVGSGNTIYF. In nucleotides, the CDR3 is TGTGCCAGCAGGTCACAGGGGGTCGGCTCTGGAAACACCATATATTTT.

The chain combines TRBV19 with TRBJ2-7; no firm D call. TRBJ2-5 matches the DNA end more closely, so the J call is doubtful. Per the germline V gene, CDR1 is LNHDA and CDR2 is SQIVND (reference sequence). CDR3 size: 15 residues. Here the CDR3 reads CASSTSPQERETQYF. In DNA form, the CDR3 reads TGTGCCAGTAGTACTTCTCCCCAGGAGCGAGAGACCCAGTACTTC.

The table lists this clonotype with a count of one. The chain is built from TRBV4-3 and TRBJ2-7; TRBD2 agrees at 8 bases. The last part of the DNA fits TRBJ2-5 better; the J call may be wrong. Looked up from germline, CDR1 is LGHNA and CDR2 is YSLEER. This CDR3 is 16 amino acids long. The CDR3 loop is CASSQEEGTRGQTQYF. DNA of the CDR3: TGCGCCAGCAGCCAAGAAGAGGGGACTAGAGGACAGACCCAGTACTTC.

Concerning this clonotype itself: One end of the junction fails to match germline, which may point to a read error. J is TRBJ2-7 and V is TRBV6-1; TRBD1 aligns across 9 bases. Germline V gene lookup returns CDR1 MNHNS and CDR2 SASEGT. This CDR3 contains 16 residues. As DNA, the CDR3 is TGTACCAGCAGTGCCTCACACAGGGGGCGCAGGCACGAGCAGTACTTC. Residues: CTSSASHRGRRHEQYF.

The chain combines TRBV20-1 with TRBJ2-5; a possible D gene is TRBD2 (6 bases). The V gene lost 0 bases and the J gene lost 2 bases, with 10 bases spanning the gap. The germline CDR1 and CDR2 sequences are DFQATT and SNEGSKA (reference sequence). This CDR3 region has 14 residues. The CDR3 reads CSARDQGLQETQYF. The CDR3 DNA sequence: TGCAGTGCTAGAGATCAGGGACTTCAAGAGACCCAGTACTTC.

This chain connects TRBV29-1 to TRBJ1-2; D gene uncertain. V lost 7 bases to trimming and J lost 8 bases, with 20 bases between them. The CDR3 extends over 13 amino acids. CDR1 is SQVTM and CDR2 is ANQGSEA in the germline V gene. CDR3 in amino acids: CSGALAGPEGYTF. In DNA, the CDR3 is TGCAGCGGTGCCCTGGCAGGCCCGGAGGGCTACACCTTC. Complete variable domain (other parts from reference TRBV29-1 and TRBJ1-2): SAVISQKPSRDICQRGTSLTIQCQVDSQVTMMFWYRQQPGQSLTLIATANQGSEATYESGFVIDKFPISRPNLTFSTLTVSNMSPEDSSIYLCSGALAGPEGYTFGSGTRLTVV.

The chain employs TRBV27 and TRBJ1-2; 7 bases map to TRBD1. The V gene end was trimmed by 5 bases and the J gene end by 7 bases; junction bases not matched to a gene: 10. The germline CDR1 and CDR2 sequences are MNHEY and SMNVEV (reference sequence). The CDR3 has 14 amino acids. CDR3 protein: CASSLLTGSSGYTF. CDR3 DNA sequence: TGTGCCAGCAGTCTCTTGACAGGGTCGAGTGGCTACACCTTC.

The V and J genes are TRBV10-2 and TRBJ2-3; tentative D call: TRBD1 (6 bases). The germline V and J ends were trimmed by 2 bases and 6 bases, with 12 bases remaining between them. The CDR3 is 14 residues long. In germline, CDR1 is WSHSY, CDR2 SAAADI. The CDR3 coding sequence is TGCGCCAGCAGTGAGCAGAACAGGGAGGATACGCAGTATTTT. Its protein product is CASSEQNREDTQYF.

This clonotype was counted once. A much more abundant neighbour one base away suggests this may be a read error. The chain joins TRBV4-3 to TRBJ2-7, with D hard to call. This CDR3 has 17 amino acids. V was shortened by 0 bases and J by 7 bases, with 22 bases between the two germline ends. The germline V gene encodes CDR1 LGHNA and CDR2 YSLEER. DNA of the CDR3: TGCGCCAGCAGCCAAGATACCGCAGTAGTGTCCCACAATGAGCAGTACTTC. Protein sequence: CASSQDTAVVSHNEQYF.

The chain employs TRBV4-2 and TRBJ2-7; TRBD2 aligns across 11 bases. The CDR3 is 21 amino acids. Germline lookup yields CDR1 LGHNA and CDR2 YNFKEQ. V was pared by 4 bases and J by 10 bases, with 30 bases of the junction left unmatched. CDR3 sequence: CASSPNPVTSGDPLAKNIQYV. As DNA, the CDR3 is TGTGCCAGCAGCCCCAACCCAGTGACTAGCGGGGACCCTTTAGCCAAAAACATTCAGTACGTC.

This clonotype was seen at least ten times. In DNA, the CDR3 is TGTGCCAGCAGCTTAGACGGAAACACCTACGAGCAGTACTTC. Its protein is CASSLDGNTYEQYF. V is TRBV11-2 and J is TRBJ2-7; D remains unclear. V gave up 0 bases and J gave up 2 bases, with 8 bases separating them. The CDR3 runs to 14 residues. The germline gives CDR1 SGHAT, CDR2 FQNNGV.

This clonotype occurred a few times. This chain connects TRBV7-2 to TRBJ2-7, with 10 bases aligning to TRBD2. CDR3 length: 16 amino acids. J was trimmed by 0 bases and V by 2 bases; bases with no gene match: 4. Germline V gene data show CDR1 as SGHTA and CDR2 as FQGNSA. CDR3 amino acids: CASSLSPSGSSYEQYF. CDR3 coding DNA: TGTGCCAGCAGCTTATCTCCTAGCGGGAGCTCCTACGAGCAGTACTTC.

V usage is TRBV25-1 and J usage is TRBJ2-1; 7 bases align to TRBD2. The V segment lost 0 bases and the J segment 4 bases; nucleotides outside the gene matches: 9. The germline V gene has CDR1 MGHDK and CDR2 SYGVNS. This CDR3 has 17 residues. In DNA form, the CDR3 reads TGTGCCAGCAGTGAATATGGGGCTAGCGGAGATTACAATGAGCAGTTCTTC. Amino acid sequence: CASSEYGASGDYNEQFF.

The V call is TRBV9, the J call TRBJ2-1; 9 bases agree with TRBD1. The CDR3 totals 16 residues. The J segment lost 7 bases and the V segment lost 5 bases, leaving 13 bases of the junction unmatched. The germline V gene has CDR1 SGDLS and CDR2 YYNGEE. Written as DNA, the CDR3 is TGTGCCAGCAGAGCCCATGGGACAGGGCGAGGAAATGAGCAGTTCTTC. This sequence encodes CASRAHGTGRGNEQFF.

This clonotype was seen repeatedly, ten times or more. The V gene is TRBV9, the J gene TRBJ2-7; 10 bases match TRBD1. The CDR3 covers 16 residues. Germline loops: CDR1 SGDLS, CDR2 YYNGEE. J was trimmed by 5 bases and V by 0 bases; bases with no gene match: 8. As DNA, the CDR3 is TGTGCCAGCAGCGTAGATATGGGACAGGGGAACCACGAGCAGTACTTC. Protein: CASSVDMGQGNHEQYF.

V and J are TRBV12-3 or TRBV12-4 and TRBJ1-6, with 10 positions matching TRBD1. The CDR3 sequence is 15 residues long. The V segment lost 8 bases and the J segment 5 bases; nucleotides outside the gene matches: 6. CDR3 residues: CASHMGTGDNSPLHF. The CDR3 DNA is TGTGCCAGCCATATGGGGACAGGGGATAATTCACCCCTCCACTTT.

This clonotype was seen a few times. The V and J genes are TRBV6-5 and TRBJ2-1; perhaps D is TRBD1 or TRBD2 (5 bases each). This CDR3 spans 14 amino acids. Trimming stripped 6 bases from V and 5 bases from J, with 14 bases between. CDR1 is MNHEY and CDR2 is SVGAGI in the germline V gene. This CDR3 is CASSFSRGDNEQFF. DNA of the CDR3: TGTGCCAGCAGCTTCTCTAGGGGAGACAATGAGCAGTTCTTC.

The V gene is TRBV11-3, the J gene TRBJ2-3; TRBD2 is a possible D gene (5 bases). Looked up from germline, CDR1 is SGHNT and CDR2 is YENEEA. This CDR3 has 13 residues. Trimming took 5 bases from V and 2 from J, leaving 8 bases between them. The CDR3 loop reads CASSQRFTDTQYF. The CDR3 DNA reads TGTGCCAGCAGCCAGCGGTTCACAGATACGCAGTATTTT.